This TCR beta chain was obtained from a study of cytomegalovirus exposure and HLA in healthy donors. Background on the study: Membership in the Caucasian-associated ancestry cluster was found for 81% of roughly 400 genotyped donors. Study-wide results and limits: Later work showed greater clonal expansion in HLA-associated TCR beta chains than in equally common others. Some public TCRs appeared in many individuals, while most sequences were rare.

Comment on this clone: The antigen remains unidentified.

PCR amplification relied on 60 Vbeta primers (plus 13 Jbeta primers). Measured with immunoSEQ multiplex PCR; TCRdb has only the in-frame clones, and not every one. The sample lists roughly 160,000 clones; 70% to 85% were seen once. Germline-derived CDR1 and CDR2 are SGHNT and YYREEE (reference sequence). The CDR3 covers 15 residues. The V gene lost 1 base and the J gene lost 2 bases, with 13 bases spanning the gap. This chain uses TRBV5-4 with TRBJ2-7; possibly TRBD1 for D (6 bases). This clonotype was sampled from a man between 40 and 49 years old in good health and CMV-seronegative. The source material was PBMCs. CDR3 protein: CASSLWGLRTYEQYF. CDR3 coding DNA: TGTGCCAGCAGCTTGTGGGGGCTCAGAACCTACGAGCAGTACTTC.